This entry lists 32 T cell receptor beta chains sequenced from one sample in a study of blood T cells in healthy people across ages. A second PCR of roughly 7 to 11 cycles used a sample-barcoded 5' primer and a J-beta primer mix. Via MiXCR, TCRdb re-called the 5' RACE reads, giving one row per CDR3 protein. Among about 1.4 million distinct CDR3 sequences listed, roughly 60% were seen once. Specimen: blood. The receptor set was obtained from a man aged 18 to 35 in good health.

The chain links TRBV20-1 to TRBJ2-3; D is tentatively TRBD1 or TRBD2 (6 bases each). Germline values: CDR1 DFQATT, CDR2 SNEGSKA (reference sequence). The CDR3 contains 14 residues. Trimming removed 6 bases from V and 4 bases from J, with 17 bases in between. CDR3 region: CSANSGQRPDTQYF. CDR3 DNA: TGCAGTGCAAATAGCGGACAGAGGCCAGATACGCAGTATTTT.

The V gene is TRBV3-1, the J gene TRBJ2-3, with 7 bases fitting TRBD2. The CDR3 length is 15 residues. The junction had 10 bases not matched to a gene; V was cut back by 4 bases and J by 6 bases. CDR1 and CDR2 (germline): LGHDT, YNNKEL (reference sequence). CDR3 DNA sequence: TGTGCCAGCAGCCTTCGACTAGCTAGTGCGGATACGCAGTATTTT. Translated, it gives CASSLRLASADTQYF.

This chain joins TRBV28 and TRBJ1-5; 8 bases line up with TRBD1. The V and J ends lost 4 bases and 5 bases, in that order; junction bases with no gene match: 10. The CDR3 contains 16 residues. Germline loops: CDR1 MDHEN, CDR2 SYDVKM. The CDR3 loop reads CASSSTGQGGDQPQHF. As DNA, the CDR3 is TGTGCCAGCAGTTCGACCGGACAGGGTGGCGATCAGCCCCAGCATTTT.

CDR3: CASSQEGNMPKNIQYF. For the CDR3, the DNA is TGTGCCAGCAGCCAAGAGGGGAACATGCCCAAAAACATTCAGTACTTC. V is TRBV3-1 and J is TRBJ2-4; no clear D. The V end was cut by 0 bases, the J end by 2 bases, with 11 bases between. Per the germline V gene, CDR1 is LGHDT and CDR2 is YNNKEL (reference sequence). This CDR3 region has 16 residues.

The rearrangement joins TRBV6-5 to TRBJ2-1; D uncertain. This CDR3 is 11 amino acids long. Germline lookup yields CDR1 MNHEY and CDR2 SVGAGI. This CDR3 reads CGTRSYNEQFF. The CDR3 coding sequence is TGTGGGACGCGCTCCTACAATGAGCAGTTCTTC.

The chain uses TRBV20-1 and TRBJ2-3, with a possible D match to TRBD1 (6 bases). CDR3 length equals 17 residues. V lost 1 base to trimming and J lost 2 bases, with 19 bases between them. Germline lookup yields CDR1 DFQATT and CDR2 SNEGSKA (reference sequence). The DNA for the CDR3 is TGCAGTGCTAGAGCCGTAGGGGGAGAGCGGTCCACAGATACGCAGTATTTT. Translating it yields CSARAVGGERSTDTQYF.

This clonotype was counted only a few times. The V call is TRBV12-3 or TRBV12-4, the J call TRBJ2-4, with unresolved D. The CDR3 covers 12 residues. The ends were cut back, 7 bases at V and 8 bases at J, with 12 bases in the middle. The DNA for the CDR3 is TGTGCCAGCACCCGACGAGGAGACATTCAGTACTTC. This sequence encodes CASTRRGDIQYF.

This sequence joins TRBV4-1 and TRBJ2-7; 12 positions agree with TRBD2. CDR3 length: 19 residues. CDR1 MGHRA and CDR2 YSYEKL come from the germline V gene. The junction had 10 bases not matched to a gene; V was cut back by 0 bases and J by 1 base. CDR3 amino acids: CASSQESGLAGGPSYEQYF. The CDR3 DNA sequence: TGCGCCAGCAGCCAAGAAAGTGGGCTAGCGGGAGGGCCATCCTACGAGCAGTACTTC.

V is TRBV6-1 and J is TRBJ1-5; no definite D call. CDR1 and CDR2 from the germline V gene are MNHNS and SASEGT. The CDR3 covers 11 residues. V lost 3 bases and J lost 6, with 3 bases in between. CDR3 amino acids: CASSEVQPQHF. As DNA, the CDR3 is TGTGCCAGCAGTGAGGTTCAGCCCCAGCATTTT.

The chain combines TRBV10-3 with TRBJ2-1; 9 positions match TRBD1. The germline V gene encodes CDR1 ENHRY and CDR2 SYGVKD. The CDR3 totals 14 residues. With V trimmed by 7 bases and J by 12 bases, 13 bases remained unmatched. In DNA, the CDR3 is TGTGCCATCATGGGGGATACAGGGGGCGCAGGGCAGTTCTTC. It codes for CAIMGDTGGAGQFF.

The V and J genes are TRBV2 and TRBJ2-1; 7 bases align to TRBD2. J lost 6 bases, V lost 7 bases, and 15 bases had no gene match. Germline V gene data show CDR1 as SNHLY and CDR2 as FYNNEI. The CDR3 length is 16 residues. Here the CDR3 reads CASTGTGGTLGNEQFF. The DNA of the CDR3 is TGTGCCAGCACCGGTACGGGGGGAACACTTGGCAATGAGCAGTTCTTC.

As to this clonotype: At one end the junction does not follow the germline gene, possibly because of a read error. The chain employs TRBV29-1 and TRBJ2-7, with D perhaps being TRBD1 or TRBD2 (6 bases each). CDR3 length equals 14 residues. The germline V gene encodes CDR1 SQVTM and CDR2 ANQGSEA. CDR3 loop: CGVSRGDGPYEQYF. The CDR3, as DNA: TGCGGCGTCTCTAGGGGGGACGGACCCTACGAGCAGTACTTC.

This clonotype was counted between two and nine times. CDR3 nucleotide sequence: TGTGCCAGCAGTGGAAGGGTTTCCGAGCAGTACTTC. Protein product: CASSGRVSEQYF. V usage is TRBV25-1 and J usage is TRBJ2-5, with D unclear. TRBJ2-7 matches the DNA end more closely, so the J call is doubtful. Per the germline V gene, CDR1 is MGHDK and CDR2 is SYGVNS. This CDR3 comprises 12 residues.

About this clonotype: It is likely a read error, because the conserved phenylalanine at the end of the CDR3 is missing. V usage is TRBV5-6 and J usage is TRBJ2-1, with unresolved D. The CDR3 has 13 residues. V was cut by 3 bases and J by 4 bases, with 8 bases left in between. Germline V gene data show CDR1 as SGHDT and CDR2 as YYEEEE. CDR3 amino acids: CASSYRRYNEQFL. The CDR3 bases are TGTGCCAGCAGCTATCGACGTTACAATGAGCAGTTCTTG.

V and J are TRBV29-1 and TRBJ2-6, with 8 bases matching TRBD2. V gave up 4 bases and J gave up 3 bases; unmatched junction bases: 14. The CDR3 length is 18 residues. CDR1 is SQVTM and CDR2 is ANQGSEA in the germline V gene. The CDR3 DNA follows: TGCAGCGTTGTGGTTTCGGAGCGGGAGTTAAGTGGGGCCAACGTCCTGACTTTC. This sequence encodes CSVVVSERELSGANVLTF.

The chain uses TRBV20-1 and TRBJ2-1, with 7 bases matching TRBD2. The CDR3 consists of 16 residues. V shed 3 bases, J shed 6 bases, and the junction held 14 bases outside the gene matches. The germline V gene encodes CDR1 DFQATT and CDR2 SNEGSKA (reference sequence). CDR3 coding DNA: TGCAGTGCTAGGGCGTTCGAAGCGGGATCAGGCAATGAGCAGTTCTTC. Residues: CSARAFEAGSGNEQFF.

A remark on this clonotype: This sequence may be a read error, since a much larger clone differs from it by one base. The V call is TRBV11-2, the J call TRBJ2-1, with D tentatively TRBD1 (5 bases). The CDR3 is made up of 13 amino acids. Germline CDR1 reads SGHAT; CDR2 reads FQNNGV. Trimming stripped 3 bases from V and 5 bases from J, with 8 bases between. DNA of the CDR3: TGTGCCAGCAGCTTGACAGTCCACAATGAGCAGTTCTTC. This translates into CASSLTVHNEQFF.

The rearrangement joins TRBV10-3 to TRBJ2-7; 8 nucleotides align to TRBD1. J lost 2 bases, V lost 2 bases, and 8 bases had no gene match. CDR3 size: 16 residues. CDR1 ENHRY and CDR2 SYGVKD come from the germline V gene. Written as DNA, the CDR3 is TGTGCCATCAGTGAGATTAGGACAGGGCTTACCTACGAGCAGTACTTC. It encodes CAISEIRTGLTYEQYF.

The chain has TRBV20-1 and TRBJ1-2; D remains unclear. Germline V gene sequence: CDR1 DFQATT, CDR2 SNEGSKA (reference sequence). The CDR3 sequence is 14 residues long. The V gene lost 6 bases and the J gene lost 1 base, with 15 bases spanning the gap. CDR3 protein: CSASPPELNYGYTF. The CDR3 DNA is TGCAGTGCCTCCCCACCGGAGCTTAACTATGGCTACACCTTC.

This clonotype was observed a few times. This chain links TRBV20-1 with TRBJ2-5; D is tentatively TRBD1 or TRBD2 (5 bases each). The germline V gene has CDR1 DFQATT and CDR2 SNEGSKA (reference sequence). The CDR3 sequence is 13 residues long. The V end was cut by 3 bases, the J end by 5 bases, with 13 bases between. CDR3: CSARVVGEETQYF. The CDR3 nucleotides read TGCAGTGCTAGGGTAGTGGGGGAGGAGACCCAGTACTTC.

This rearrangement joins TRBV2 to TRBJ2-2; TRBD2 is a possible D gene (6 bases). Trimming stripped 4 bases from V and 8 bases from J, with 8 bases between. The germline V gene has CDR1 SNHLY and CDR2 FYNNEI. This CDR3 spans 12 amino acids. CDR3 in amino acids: CASSVGRGELFF. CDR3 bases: TGTGCCAGCAGTGTAGGGAGGGGGGAGCTGTTTTTT.

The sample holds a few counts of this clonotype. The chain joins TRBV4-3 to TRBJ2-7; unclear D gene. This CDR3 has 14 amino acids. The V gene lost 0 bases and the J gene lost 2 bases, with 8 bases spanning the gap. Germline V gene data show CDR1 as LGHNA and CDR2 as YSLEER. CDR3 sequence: CASSQDSPAYEQYF. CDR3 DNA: TGCGCCAGCAGCCAAGATTCGCCCGCCTACGAGCAGTACTTC.

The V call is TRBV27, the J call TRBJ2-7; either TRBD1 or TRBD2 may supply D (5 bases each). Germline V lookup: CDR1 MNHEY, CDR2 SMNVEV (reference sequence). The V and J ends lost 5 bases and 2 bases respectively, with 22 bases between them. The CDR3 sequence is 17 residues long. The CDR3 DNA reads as TGTGCCAGCAGTGTATTGGGGACCGGAAGCGGACCCTACGAGCAGTACTTC. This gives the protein CASSVLGTGSGPYEQYF.

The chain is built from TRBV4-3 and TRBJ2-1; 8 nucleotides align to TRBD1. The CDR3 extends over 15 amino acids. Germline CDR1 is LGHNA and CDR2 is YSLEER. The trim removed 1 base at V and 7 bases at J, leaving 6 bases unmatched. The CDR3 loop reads CASSQGDRGVNEQFF. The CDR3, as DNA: TGCGCCAGCAGCCAAGGAGACAGGGGTGTTAATGAGCAGTTCTTC.

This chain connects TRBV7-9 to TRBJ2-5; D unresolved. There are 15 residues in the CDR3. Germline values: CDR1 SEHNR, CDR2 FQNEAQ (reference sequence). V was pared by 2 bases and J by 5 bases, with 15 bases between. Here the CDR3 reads CASSLTRSRIETQYF. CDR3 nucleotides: TGTGCCAGCAGCTTAACCAGGTCGAGGATTGAGACCCAGTACTTC.

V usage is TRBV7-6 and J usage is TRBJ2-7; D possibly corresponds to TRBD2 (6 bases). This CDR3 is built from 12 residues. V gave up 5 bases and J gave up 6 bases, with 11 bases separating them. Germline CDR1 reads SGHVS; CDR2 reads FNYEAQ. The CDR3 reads CASSPGRSEQYF. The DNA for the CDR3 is TGTGCCAGCAGCCCCGGGAGATCCGAGCAGTACTTC.

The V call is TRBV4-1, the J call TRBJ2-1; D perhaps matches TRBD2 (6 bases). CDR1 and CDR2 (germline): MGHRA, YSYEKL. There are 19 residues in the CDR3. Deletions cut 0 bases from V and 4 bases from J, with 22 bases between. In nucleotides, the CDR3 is TGCGCCAGCAGCCAAGACCCACAACCCTTAAGGACTATGTACAATGAGCAGTTCTTC. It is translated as CASSQDPQPLRTMYNEQFF.

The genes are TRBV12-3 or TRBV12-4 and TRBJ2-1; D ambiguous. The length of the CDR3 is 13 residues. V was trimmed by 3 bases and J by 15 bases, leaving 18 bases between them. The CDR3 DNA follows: TGTGCCAGCAGTTTGTTCCTTTCAAGGAACCCGTTCTTC. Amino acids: CASSLFLSRNPFF.

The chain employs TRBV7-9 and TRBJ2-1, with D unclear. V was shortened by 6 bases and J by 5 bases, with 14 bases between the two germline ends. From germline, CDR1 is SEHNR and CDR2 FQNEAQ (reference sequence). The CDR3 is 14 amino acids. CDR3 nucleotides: TGTGCCAGCAGGCATCGTATCTCAAACAATGAGCAGTTCTTC. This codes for CASRHRISNNEQFF.

In nucleotides, the CDR3 is TGTGCCAGCAGTTTGGATGGAGTGGATCAGCCCCAGCATTTT. Translated: CASSLDGVDQPQHF. The genes are TRBV12-3 or TRBV12-4 and TRBJ1-5; unclear D gene. With 3 bases removed from V and 5 bases from J, the gap between germline ends came to 11 bases. This CDR3 is built from 14 residues.

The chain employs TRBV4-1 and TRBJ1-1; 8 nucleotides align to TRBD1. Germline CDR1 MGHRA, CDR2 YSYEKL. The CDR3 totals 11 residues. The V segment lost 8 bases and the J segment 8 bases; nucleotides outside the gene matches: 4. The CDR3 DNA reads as TGCGCCAGCCTCAGGGGGCGCGAAGCTTTCTTT. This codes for CASLRGREAFF.

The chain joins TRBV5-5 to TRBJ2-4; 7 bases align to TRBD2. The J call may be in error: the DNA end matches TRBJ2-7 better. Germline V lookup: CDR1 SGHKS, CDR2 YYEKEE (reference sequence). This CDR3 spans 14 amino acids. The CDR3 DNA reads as TGTGCCAGCAGATCGGGAGGAGGGGCGTACGAGCAGTACTTC. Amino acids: CASRSGGGAYEQYF.